The 31 T cell receptor beta chains presented below share a single source sample, sequenced in a study of glioma-infiltrating T cells. The iRepertoire nested amplicon-rescue multiplex PCR amplified TCR alpha and beta CDR3s from RNA. TCRdb ran MiXCR on the multiplex PCR reads and lists one entry per CDR3 protein. This table holds under 130,000 distinct CDR3 sequences, roughly 30% found once. Sequencing was done on a sample of glioma tissue, nonneoplastic brain tissue, or PBMCs (not recorded which). These receptors all stem from a human donor with low-grade glioma or glioblastoma, undergoing nonglioma brain surgery, or in good health (not recorded which).

This clonotype was recorded a few times. In nucleotides, the CDR3 is TGTGCCATTCGGGGAAGGGCCAAAAACATTCAGTACTTC. Residues: CAIRGRAKNIQYF. The J gene is TRBJ2-4, the V gene TRBV12-3 or TRBV12-4; perhaps TRBD2 as D (5 bases). This CDR3 is built from 13 residues. V dropped 10 bases and J dropped 1 base, with 11 bases sitting between them.

Comment on this clonotype: Compared with germline, one end of the junction differs, possibly owing to a read error. The rearrangement uses TRBV4-1 and TRBJ2-7; a possible D gene is TRBD1 (6 bases). This CDR3 region has 15 residues. CDR1 and CDR2 from the germline V gene are MGHRA and YSYEKL. The CDR3 sequence is CASRQGDTSSYEQYF. CDR3 coding DNA: TGCGCCAGCAGACAAGGGGACACGAGCTCCTACGAGCAGTACTTC.

This clonotype showed up many times. This chain connects TRBV29-1 to TRBJ2-7; D not certain. V was cut by 6 bases and J by 3 bases, with 9 bases left in between. CDR1 SQVTM and CDR2 ANQGSEA come from the germline V gene. This CDR3 spans 11 amino acids. The CDR3 loop is CSVTVHYEQYF. DNA of the CDR3: TGCAGCGTCACCGTACACTACGAGCAGTACTTC.

The chain employs TRBV2 and TRBJ2-5; no firm D call. V was shortened by 9 bases and J by 2 bases, with 19 bases between the two germline ends. Germline values: CDR1 SNHLY, CDR2 FYNNEI. This CDR3 region has 15 residues. This CDR3 is CASLPAVGFQETQYF. The CDR3 nucleotides read TGTGCCAGTTTGCCGGCCGTCGGCTTTCAAGAGACCCAGTACTTC.

This clonotype was observed at least ten times. The rearrangement links TRBV27 to TRBJ2-1; 9 positions agree with TRBD1. J gave up 7 bases and V 2 bases, and 9 bases lay outside the gene matches. This CDR3 comprises 16 residues. From germline, CDR1 is MNHEY and CDR2 SMNVEV (reference sequence). CDR3 sequence: CASSLQQGARLNEQFF. The CDR3 nucleotides are TGTGCCAGCAGTTTACAACAGGGGGCGCGGTTGAATGAGCAGTTCTTC.

The chain uses TRBV18 and TRBJ2-5; TRBD1 aligns across 11 bases. J gave up 1 base and V 3 bases, and 1 base lay outside the gene matches. This CDR3 has 15 amino acids. From germline, CDR1 is KGHSH and CDR2 LQKENI. CDR3 DNA: TGTGCCAGCTCACCTGGGACAGGGGGCCAAGAGACCCAGTACTTC. Its protein product is CASSPGTGGQETQYF.

Worth noting for this clonotype: A much more abundant neighbour one base away suggests this may be a read error. V and J are TRBV6-6 and TRBJ1-2, with D possibly TRBD1 on 6 matching bases. The CDR3 has 12 amino acids. The germline CDR1 and CDR2 sequences are MNHNY and SVGAGI (reference sequence). V lost 11 bases and J 8 bases, leaving 18 bases between the germline ends. This CDR3 reads CAGLEGVGGYTF. DNA of the CDR3: TGTGCCGGCCTCGAGGGGGTCGGCGGCTACACCTTC.

As concerns this clonotype: A read error is possible here, since a much larger clone lies one base away. The gene calls are TRBV4-2 and TRBJ1-1; D gene ambiguous. The germline CDR1 and CDR2 sequences are LGHNA and YNFKEQ. CDR3 length: 14 residues. Trimming removed 4 bases at V and 7 bases at J, with 16 bases between. CDR3 loop: CASSPRPGGNEAFF. The DNA for the CDR3 is TGTGCCAGCAGCCCTCGACCCGGAGGTAATGAAGCTTTCTTT.

The table lists this clonotype with many counts. V and J are TRBV10-3 and TRBJ2-3; the match to TRBD2 covers 9 bases. After removal of 4 bases from V and 6 bases from J, the junction contained 11 bases not matched to a gene. There are 16 residues in the CDR3. CDR1 is ENHRY, CDR2 SYGVKD, per germline. The chain's CDR3 is CAISGTAGGPMDTQYF. The CDR3 coding sequence is TGTGCCATCAGTGGAACAGCGGGGGGTCCAATGGATACGCAGTATTTT.

To note about this clonotype: This sequence may be a read error, since a much larger clone differs from it by one base. This chain links TRBV20-1 with TRBJ2-3, with a possible D match to TRBD2 (5 bases). The CDR3 sequence is 14 residues long. Per the germline V gene, CDR1 is DFQATT and CDR2 is SNEGSKA (reference sequence). DNA for the CDR3: TGCAGTTCTAGGAGAGAGCGGCACACAGATACGCAGTATTTT. It yields the protein CSSRRERHTDTQYF.

For this clonotype: A much more abundant neighbour one base away suggests this may be a read error. The J gene is TRBJ2-1, the V gene TRBV6-2 or TRBV6-3, with no clear D. The germline gives CDR1 MNHEY, CDR2 SVGEGT. This CDR3 is 11 amino acids long. CDR3 protein: CASRQVNGQFF. CDR3 DNA: TGTGCCAGCCGCCAGGTCAATGGGCAGTTCTTC.

Points on this clonotype: A read error may explain this, as a much larger clone is one base away. The rearrangement uses TRBV2 and TRBJ2-1; 10 positions match TRBD2. The CDR3 contains 16 residues. Germline values: CDR1 SNHLY, CDR2 FYNNEI. The CDR3 DNA sequence: TGTGCCAGCAGCTCCGAACTACTAGCGGGGAACAATGAGGAGTTCTTC. As protein: CASSSELLAGNNEEFF.

Ten or more counts support this clonotype. The rearrangement links TRBV24-1 to TRBJ2-1; D is undetermined. Germline V gene lookup returns CDR1 KGHDR and CDR2 SFDVKD. This CDR3 region has 15 residues. V gave up 1 base and J gave up 4 bases, with 10 bases separating them. The CDR3: CATSDLLGSYNEQFF. In nucleotides, the CDR3 is TGTGCCACCAGTGATTTACTGGGGTCATACAATGAGCAGTTCTTC.

This clonotype was counted at least ten times. The rearrangement uses TRBV4-2 and TRBJ2-3; D is uncertain. The CDR3 length is 13 residues. Trimming pared 3 bases from V and 3 bases from J, leaving 7 bases between. Germline CDR1 reads LGHNA; CDR2 reads YNFKEQ. DNA for the CDR3: TGTGCCAGCAGCCAGAACCCGACAGATACGCAGTATTTT. This codes for CASSQNPTDTQYF.

This clonotype was counted many times. The chain carries TRBV20-1 and TRBJ1-2, with TRBD1 as a possible D gene (6 bases). The CDR3 has 13 residues. Trimming removed 4 bases at V and 5 bases at J, with 14 bases between. Germline-derived CDR1 and CDR2 are DFQATT and SNEGSKA (reference sequence). Here the CDR3 reads CSANLPGQYGYTF. CDR3 bases: TGCAGTGCTAACCTACCCGGACAGTATGGCTACACCTTC.

In the case of this clonotype: A read error is possible here, since a much larger clone lies one base away. The chain recombines TRBV6-1 with TRBJ2-7; D perhaps matches TRBD2 (5 bases). Trimming removed 6 bases from V and 7 bases from J, with 16 bases in between. Germline CDR1 MNHNS, CDR2 SASEGT. The CDR3 contains 13 residues. CDR3 residues: CASRQEDYNEQYF. The CDR3 nucleotides are TGTGCCAGCAGACAAGAAGACTACAATGAGCAGTACTTC.

This clonotype came up many times. The rearrangement links TRBV6-1 to TRBJ2-3; D unresolved. CDR1 and CDR2 from the germline V gene are MNHNS and SASEGT. The CDR3 consists of 14 residues. Trimming stripped 5 bases from V and 4 bases from J, with 13 bases between. The CDR3 is CASSPKEVPDTQYF. CDR3 coding DNA: TGTGCCAGCAGTCCCAAGGAAGTCCCAGATACGCAGTATTTT.

This clonotype was seen at least ten times. This rearrangement joins TRBV7-2 to TRBJ1-5; TRBD1 matches at 7 bases. V lost 5 bases to trimming and J lost 1 base; unmatched junction nucleotides: 5. The CDR3 is 15 residues long. Per germline, CDR1 SGHTA and CDR2 FQGNSA. DNA for the CDR3: TGTGCCAGCAGCATAGGACAGGAGAGCAATCAGCCCCAGCATTTT. The encoded protein is CASSIGQESNQPQHF.

This clonotype was seen many times. The V and J genes are TRBV7-2 and TRBJ1-6; D ambiguous. Per the germline V gene, CDR1 is SGHTA and CDR2 is FQGNSA. CDR3 size: 13 residues. V was clipped by 10 bases and J by 8 bases, with 15 bases between them. In DNA form, the CDR3 reads TGTGCCATATTGCAAGGATTCGATTCACCCCTCCACTTT. It codes for CAILQGFDSPLHF.

This chain links TRBV7-2 with TRBJ1-3; 7 nucleotides match TRBD1. CDR1 and CDR2 from the germline V gene are SGHTA and FQGNSA. The CDR3 loop spans 20 amino acids. V shed 4 bases, J shed 0 bases, and the junction held 18 bases outside the gene matches. Here the CDR3 DNA reads TGTGCCAGCAGCTCTCGAGGGACAGCAACAGACTCACTCTCTGGAAACACCATATATTTT. Protein sequence: CASSSRGTATDSLSGNTIYF.

About this clonotype: A much larger clone sits a single nucleotide away, making a read error possible. V and J are TRBV20-1 and TRBJ1-5; 7 nucleotides agree with TRBD1. CDR1 is DFQATT and CDR2 is SNEGSKA in the germline V gene (reference sequence). This CDR3 contains 15 residues. With V trimmed by 1 base and J by 5 bases, 8 bases remained unmatched. CDR3 coding DNA: TGCAGTGCTAGAGGTGCGGCAGGGGGTCATCAGCCCCAGCATTTT. Translated, it gives CSARGAAGGHQPQHF.

Ten or more counts support this clonotype. CDR3 sequence: CASSSSDRPPSYGYTF. The CDR3 DNA follows: TGTGCCAGCAGTTCCTCGGACAGGCCACCCTCCTATGGCTACACCTTC. The chain couples TRBV27 to TRBJ1-2; 7 bases line up with TRBD1. The J segment lost 4 bases and the V segment lost 4 bases, leaving 12 bases of the junction unmatched. Germline CDR1 reads MNHEY; CDR2 reads SMNVEV (reference sequence). The CDR3 totals 16 residues.

Many counts were recorded for this clonotype. The V gene is TRBV15, the J gene TRBJ1-5, with D unclear. Germline assignment: CDR1 LNHNV and CDR2 YYDKDF (reference sequence). The CDR3 extends over 14 amino acids. Trimming left V 1 base short and J 5 bases short, with 9 bases between. CDR3 loop: CATSRGNGDQPQHF. CDR3 bases: TGTGCCACCAGCAGAGGAAACGGGGATCAGCCCCAGCATTTT.

The chain uses TRBV27 and TRBJ2-1; possible D gene TRBD2, 5 bases. In germline, CDR1 is MNHEY, CDR2 SMNVEV (reference sequence). Trimming removed 6 bases from V and 4 bases from J, with 10 bases in between. The CDR3 loop spans 13 amino acids. The CDR3 nucleotides read TGTGCCAGCAGACTAGAGGGTTACAATGAGCAGTTCTTC. It specifies CASRLEGYNEQFF.

This clonotype was recorded a few times. This chain connects TRBV7-3 to TRBJ2-5; 8 bases fit TRBD1. V gave up 1 base and J gave up 0 bases; unmatched junction bases: 10. This CDR3 has 18 amino acids. Germline values: CDR1 SGHTA, CDR2 FQGTGA. In DNA, the CDR3 is TGTGCCAGCAGCTTAAATTGGGGCAGGGGGCAAGACCAAGAGACCCAGTACTTC. This translates into CASSLNWGRGQDQETQYF. The full variable domain, completed using reference TRBV7-3 and TRBJ2-5, is GAGVSQTPSNKVTEKGKYVELRCDPISGHTALYWYRQSLGQGPEFLIYFQGTGAADDSGLPNDRFFAVRPEGSVSTLKIQRTERGDSAVYLCASSLNWGRGQDQETQYFGPGTRLLVL.

This clonotype was seen a handful of times. This rearrangement joins TRBV24-1 to TRBJ1-2; D might be TRBD1 (6 bases). Germline V lookup: CDR1 KGHDR, CDR2 SFDVKD. V lost 4 bases and J lost 6, with 11 bases in between. The CDR3 is 13 residues long. CDR3 residues: CATSEGTPDGYTF. CDR3 DNA sequence: TGTGCCACCAGTGAAGGGACACCGGATGGCTACACCTTC.

This rearrangement joins TRBV5-5 to TRBJ2-2; D uncertain. The V gene's germline CDR1 is SGHKS and CDR2 YYEKEE (reference sequence). The CDR3 runs to 12 residues. The V end lost 5 bases, the J end lost 3 bases, and 5 bases lay between the germline ends. CDR3 coding DNA: TGTGCCAGCAGTTCTTACACCGGGGAGCTGTTTTTT. Its translation is CASSSYTGELFF.

This clonotype was observed many times. The J gene is TRBJ2-7, the V gene TRBV4-3; TRBD1 aligns across 9 bases. Trimming at V came to 4 bases and at J to 2 bases, leaving 3 bases not matched to a gene. Germline CDR1 and CDR2: LGHNA and YSLEER. The CDR3 consists of 14 residues. DNA of the CDR3: TGCGCCAGCAGCCTAGGGACAGGGCCCTACGAGCAGTACTTC. The encoded protein is CASSLGTGPYEQYF.

This chain connects TRBV7-9 to TRBJ1-1; D not certain. CDR1 and CDR2 (germline): SEHNR, FQNEAQ (reference sequence). Trimming took 3 bases from V and 7 from J, leaving 9 bases between them. The CDR3 sequence is 12 residues long. The CDR3 here is CASSFLVYEAFF. As DNA, the CDR3 is TGTGCCAGCAGCTTTCTAGTGTATGAAGCTTTCTTT.

The table lists this clonotype with many counts. The chain uses TRBV2 and TRBJ1-3; tentatively, D is TRBD1 (5 bases). Germline lookup yields CDR1 SNHLY and CDR2 FYNNEI. This CDR3 spans 13 amino acids. V was trimmed by 6 bases and J by 4 bases, leaving 10 bases between them. The CDR3 loop is CASSRDGGNTIYF. The CDR3, as DNA: TGTGCCAGCAGCCGGGACGGAGGAAACACCATATATTTT.

This clonotype was seen at least ten times. The chain employs TRBV7-2 and TRBJ1-1; D ambiguous. The CDR3 contains 15 residues. Deletions cut 1 base from V and 1 base from J, with 10 bases between. Germline-derived CDR1 and CDR2 are SGHTA and FQGNSA. The CDR3 DNA reads as TGTGCCAGCAGCTTAGGTTGGATTACGAACACTGAAGCTTTCTTT. It codes for CASSLGWITNTEAFF.